A selection of T cell receptor beta chains follows, all from one sample in a study of blood T cell repertoires in COVID-19. Using immunoSEQ multiplex PCR, the repertoire was profiled, and TCRdb retains in-frame clones only, with some absent. The sample carries 40,000 to 55,000 clones, approximately 92% recorded once. The sequenced sample consisted of peripheral blood. The receptors derive from a middle-aged man with COVID-19, enrolled during active disease. Each CDR3 is given with its conserved first and last residue. A D gene is named only where the DNA matches it firmly. Only part of the rows carry a size: once, few, many, or a class if the clone is expanded.

TRBV7-9	.	.	TRBJ1-5	TGTGCCAGCAGCTCGACTGCTTTCAATCAGCCCCAGCATTTT	CASSSTAFNQPQHF
TRBV6-6	.	.	TRBJ2-7	TGTGCCAGCAGTCGTGGCCGGTGGGGGCAATCCCACGAGCAGTACTTC	CASSRGRWGQSHEQYF
TRBV7-2	.	TRBD1	TRBJ1-5	TGTGCCAGCAGCGCACAGGGGGCGAATCAGCCCCAGCATTTT	CASSAQGANQPQHF
TRBV12-3/TRBV12-4	.	TRBD1	TRBJ1-2	TGTGCCAGCAGTACAGGGGGATATGGCTACACCTTC	CASSTGGYGYTF
TRBV12-5	.	TRBD1	TRBJ1-1	TGTGCTAGTGGGGGAGACAGGGGGCGCTTCGCTGAAGCTTTCTTT	CASGGDRGRFAEAFF
TRBV5-6	once	TRBD2	TRBJ2-3	TGTGCCAGCAGCTTGGGGGCGGGAGTGAACACAGATACGCAGTATTTT	CASSLGAGVNTDTQYF
TRBV9	.	.	TRBJ1-1	TGTGCCAGCAGCGTAGGATTTCAGGGTGAAGCTTTCTTT	CASSVGFQGEAFF
TRBV11-3	.	.	TRBJ2-1	TGTGCCAGCAGCTCGAATCGGGCGGGATCCTACAATGAGCAGTTCTTC	CASSSNRAGSYNEQFF
TRBV2	.	TRBD2	TRBJ2-1	TGTGCCAGCAGTGGGCTAGCGGAACGACTTCATGAGCAGTTCTTC	CASSGLAERLHEQFF
TRBV7-6	.	.	TRBJ1-1	TGTGCCAGCAGCTTACAGGGCAGGGCCACTGAAGCTTTCTTT	CASSLQGRATEAFF
TRBV5-8	once	.	TRBJ1-2	TGTGCCAGCAGCTTGGCCGGGGATGGCTATGGCTACACCTTC	CASSLAGDGYGYTF
TRBV9	.	TRBD1	TRBJ1-1	TGTGCCAGCAGCTCAACCGGGACAGGGAACACTGAAGCTTTCTTT	CASSSTGTGNTEAFF
TRBV29-1	.	TRBD2	TRBJ2-2	TGCAGCGTTGACGTTAGCGGGAACGCCGGGGAGCTGTTTTTT	CSVDVSGNAGELFF
TRBV13	.	.	TRBJ2-5	TGTGCCAGCAGCCCACGGCCCGGAGACCAAGAGACCCAGTACTTC	CASSPRPGDQETQYF
TRBV6-2/TRBV6-3	.	.	TRBJ2-7	TGTGCCAGCAGTTACCGTAGGGGGTCCGGCACCGAGCAGTACTTC	CASSYRRGSGTEQYF
TRBV10-2	.	.	TRBJ1-1	TGCGCCAGCAGTGAGACAGGTACAACTGAAGCTTTCTTT	CASSETGTTEAFF
TRBV7-9	.	.	TRBJ1-6	TGTGCCAGCAGCTTTTCCAAATGGGGGCGAGATTCACCCCTCCACTTT	CASSFSKWGRDSPLHF
TRBV19	.	TRBD2	TRBJ2-4	TGTGCCAGTAGAGGGACTAGCGGGGGATTAGGCAAAAACATTCAGTACTTC	CASRGTSGGLGKNIQYF
TRBV7-2	.	.	TRBJ1-5	TGTGCCAGCAGCTTAGAAAGAGATCAGCCCCAGCATTTT	CASSLERDQPQHF
TRBV19	.	.	TRBJ1-2	TGTGCCAGTAGTATAGTTGCAGGGGATGGCTACACCTTC	CASSIVAGDGYTF
TRBV6-5	once	TRBD2	TRBJ2-1	TGTGCCAGCAGTTACCCCGGGACTAGCGGGAGGAATGAGCAGTTCTTC	CASSYPGTSGRNEQFF
TRBV28	.	.	TRBJ1-5	TGTGCCAGCAGTTCCCCGTGGGGGGGGCGATCGGGTCAGCCCCAGCATTTT	CASSSPWGGRSGQPQHF
TRBV5-6	few	.	TRBJ1-6	TGTGCCAGCAGCTTGGACAAATATAATTCACCCCTCCACTTT	CASSLDKYNSPLHF
TRBV5-1	.	.	TRBJ1-3	TGCGCCAGCAGCCCTGGTGGAGACCACTCTGGAAACACCATATATTTT	CASSPGGDHSGNTIYF
TRBV30	.	.	TRBJ2-7	TGTGCCAGAAGTGGGGCCAGGGGACCTTACGAGCAGTACTTC	CARSGARGPYEQYF
TRBV6-2/TRBV6-3	.	.	TRBJ2-1	TGTGCCAGCAGTCCGGTTTACCCGCGTCTTGAGCAGTTCTTC	CASSPVYPRLEQFF